This T cell receptor (beta chain) was sequenced for a study of CD8 T cells in ankylosing spondylitis. Study findings and constraints: Several highly homologous variants made up a TCR beta motif, and this motif appeared characteristic of ankylosing spondylitis blood. Within matched ankylosing spondylitis synovial fluid, disease-linked clones were reportedly significantly enriched.

MiXCR was run by TCRdb on the 5' RACE reads, yielding one entry per CDR3 protein. Of some 71,000 distinct CDR3 sequences detected, about 5.7% appear once; the ten largest clones hold 2.2%. In the case of this clonotype: Its specificity is not known. A much bigger clone sits one base away, suggesting this may be a read error.

This CDR3 has 13 residues. Germline V gene data show CDR1 as SQVTM and CDR2 as ANQGSEA. Trimming at V came to 7 bases and at J to 5 bases, leaving 9 bases not matched to a gene. Source material: blood, either unsorted or a sorted T cell fraction (not recorded which). The receptor was isolated from a male donor with ankylosing spondylitis or in good health (not recorded which). V is TRBV29-1 and J is TRBJ2-5; the match to TRBD1 covers 8 bases. CDR3 in amino acids: CSARETGVETQYF. The CDR3 region has the DNA TGCAGCGCCCGAGAGACAGGGGTCGAGACCCAGTACTTC.